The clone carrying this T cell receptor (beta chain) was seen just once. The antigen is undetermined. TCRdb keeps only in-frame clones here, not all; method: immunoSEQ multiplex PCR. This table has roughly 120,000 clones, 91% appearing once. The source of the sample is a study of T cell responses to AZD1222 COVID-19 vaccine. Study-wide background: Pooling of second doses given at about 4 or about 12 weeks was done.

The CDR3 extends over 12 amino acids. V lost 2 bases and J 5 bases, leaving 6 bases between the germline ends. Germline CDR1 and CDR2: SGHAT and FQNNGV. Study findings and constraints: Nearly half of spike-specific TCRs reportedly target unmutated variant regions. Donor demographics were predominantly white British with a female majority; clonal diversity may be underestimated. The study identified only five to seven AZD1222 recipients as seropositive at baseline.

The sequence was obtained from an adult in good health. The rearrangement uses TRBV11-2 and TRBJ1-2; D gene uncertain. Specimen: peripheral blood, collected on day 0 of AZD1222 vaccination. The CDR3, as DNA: TGTGCCAGCAGCTTATCGGGGTATGGCTACACCTTC. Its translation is CASSLSGYGYTF.